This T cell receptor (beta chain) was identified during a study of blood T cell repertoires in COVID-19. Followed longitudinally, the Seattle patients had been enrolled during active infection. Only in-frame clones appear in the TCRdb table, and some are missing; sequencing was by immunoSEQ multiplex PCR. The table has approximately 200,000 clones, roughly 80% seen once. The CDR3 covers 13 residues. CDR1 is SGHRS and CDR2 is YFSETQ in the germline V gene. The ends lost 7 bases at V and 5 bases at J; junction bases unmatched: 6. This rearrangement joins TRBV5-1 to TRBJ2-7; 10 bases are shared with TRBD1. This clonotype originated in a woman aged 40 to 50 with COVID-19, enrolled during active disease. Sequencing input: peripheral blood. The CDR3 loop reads CASSRDRGHEQYF. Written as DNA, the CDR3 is TGCGCCAGCTCTCGGGACAGGGGACACGAGCAGTACTTC. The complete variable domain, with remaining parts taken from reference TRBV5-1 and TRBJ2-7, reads KAGVTQTPRYLIKTRGQQVTLSCSPISGHRSVSWYQQTPGQGLQFLFEYFSETQRNKGNFPGRFSGRQFSNSRSEMNVSTLELGDSALYLCASSRDRGHEQYFGPGTRLTVT.